This T cell receptor beta chain originates from a study of cytomegalovirus exposure and HLA in healthy donors. Study-wide background: Of all 400 or so donors who were genotyped, 70% to 85% belonged to the Caucasian-associated ancestry cluster.

The PCR employed 60 Vbeta primers together with 13 Jbeta primers. Generated by immunoSEQ multiplex PCR, the TCRdb table keeps only in-frame clones and is missing some. This sample has around 100,000 clones, with about four fifths found just once. Germline lookup yields CDR1 MGHDK and CDR2 SYGVNS. Trimming shortened V by 4 bases and J by 7 bases, and 25 bases separated the two germline ends. The CDR3 sequence is 18 residues long. The TCR was taken from a man younger than 40 in good health and CMV-seropositive. The chain is built from TRBV25-1 and TRBJ2-2, with a tentative D call TRBD2 (6 bases). The sample consisted of PBMCs. In DNA form, the CDR3 reads TGTGCCAGCAGTGGGAACGTTTATTACACTCAGGGAGGCGGGGAGCTGTTTTTT. It is translated as CASSGNVYYTQGGGELFF.